This section outlines one TCR beta chain sequence together with its context. These data originate in a study of blood T cell repertoires in COVID-19. Study information: COVID-19 samples collected from the United States, Italy and Spain covered acute and convalescent phases. T cells, B-cell-depleted T cells, or PBMCs supplied cDNA or gDNA.

CDR1 SGHDN and CDR2 FVKESK come from the germline V gene. Trimming shortened V by 4 bases and J by 1 base, and 7 bases separated the two germline ends. This CDR3 has 13 residues. In the authors' methods: Estimates of nucleated cell counts were drawn from the amplification of reference gene primers. Generated by immunoSEQ multiplex PCR, the TCRdb table keeps only in-frame clones and is missing some. V and J calls and clone size are copied from that table; D and trimming were computed from the DNA. The data hold approximately 90,000 clones, with 80% to 85% observed a single time. The source of this sequence is a woman aged 80 or over with active or convalescent COVID-19. The sequencing sample was made of peripheral blood. This chain uses TRBV14 with TRBJ1-2; D might be TRBD1 (6 bases). The DNA for the CDR3 is TGTGCCAGCAGCCGGGACATTAACTATGGCTACACCTTC. This gives the protein CASSRDINYGYTF.